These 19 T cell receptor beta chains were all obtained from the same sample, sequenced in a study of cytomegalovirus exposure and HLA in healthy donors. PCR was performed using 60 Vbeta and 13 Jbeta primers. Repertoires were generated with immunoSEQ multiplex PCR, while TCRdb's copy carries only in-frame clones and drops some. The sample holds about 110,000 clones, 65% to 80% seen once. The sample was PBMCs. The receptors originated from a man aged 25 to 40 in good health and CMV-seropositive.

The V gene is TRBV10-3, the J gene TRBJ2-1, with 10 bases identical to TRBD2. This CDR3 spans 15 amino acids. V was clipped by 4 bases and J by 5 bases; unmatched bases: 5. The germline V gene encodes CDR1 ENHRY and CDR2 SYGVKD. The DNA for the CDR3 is TGTGCCATCAGTGTGGGACTAGCGTCTGACAATGAGCAGTTCTTC. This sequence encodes CAISVGLASDNEQFF.

The CDR3 protein is CASSFNRRGYEQYF. CDR3 nucleotides: TGTGCCAGCAGCTTTAATAGGAGGGGCTACGAGCAGTACTTC. The chain has TRBV7-2 and TRBJ2-5; TRBD2 might be the D (6 bases). Near its end, the DNA agrees better with TRBJ2-7, so the J call may be wrong. The germline gives CDR1 SGHTA, CDR2 FQGNSA. The CDR3 runs to 14 residues.

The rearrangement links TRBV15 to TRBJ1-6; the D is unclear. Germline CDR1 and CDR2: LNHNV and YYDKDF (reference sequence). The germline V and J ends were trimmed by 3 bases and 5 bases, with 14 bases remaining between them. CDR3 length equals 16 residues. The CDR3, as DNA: TGTGCCACCAGCAGGGAGCTACCGGTCAATAATTCACCCCTCCACTTT. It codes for CATSRELPVNNSPLHF.

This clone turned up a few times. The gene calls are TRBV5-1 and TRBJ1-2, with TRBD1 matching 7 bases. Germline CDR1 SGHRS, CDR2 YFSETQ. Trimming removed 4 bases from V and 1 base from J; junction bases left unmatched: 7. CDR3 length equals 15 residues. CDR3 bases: TGCGCCAGCAGCGTCGGGACAGCGGATAACTATGGCTACACCTTC. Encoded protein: CASSVGTADNYGYTF.

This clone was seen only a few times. CDR3 coding DNA: TGTGCCAGCAGGTCGGGGGAATCTAATTCACCCCTCCACTTT. It specifies CASRSGESNSPLHF. This sequence joins TRBV6-5 and TRBJ1-6, with D possibly being TRBD1 (5 bases). The V and J ends lost 6 bases and 6 bases respectively, with 12 bases between them. The CDR3 length is 14 residues. Per germline, CDR1 MNHEY and CDR2 SVGAGI.

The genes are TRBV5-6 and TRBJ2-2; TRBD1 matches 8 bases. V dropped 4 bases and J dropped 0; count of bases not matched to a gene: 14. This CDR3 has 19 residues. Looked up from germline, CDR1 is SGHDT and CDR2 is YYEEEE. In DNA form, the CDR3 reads TGTGCCAGCAGCCCCCTAGGGACAGGAGGCATAGCGAACACCGGGGAGCTGTTTTTT. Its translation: CASSPLGTGGIANTGELFF.

The CDR3 coding sequence is TGTGCCAGCAGCTTAAGAACAGGGGGCGCGGGCACCGGGGAGCTGTTTTTT. Its translation: CASSLRTGGAGTGELFF. This chain connects TRBV7-2 to TRBJ2-2; TRBD1 agrees at 9 bases. The CDR3 is 17 amino acids. Germline trimming cut 2 bases from V and 4 bases from J; bases unmatched to any gene: 8. Germline V gives CDR1 SGHTA, CDR2 FQGNSA.

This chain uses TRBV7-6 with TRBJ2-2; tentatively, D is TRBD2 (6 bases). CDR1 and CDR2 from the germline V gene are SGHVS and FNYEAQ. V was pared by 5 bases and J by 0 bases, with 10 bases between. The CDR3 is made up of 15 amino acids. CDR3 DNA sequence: TGTGCCAGCAGCCCGACGGGGGCGAACACCGGGGAGCTGTTTTTT. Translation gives CASSPTGANTGELFF.

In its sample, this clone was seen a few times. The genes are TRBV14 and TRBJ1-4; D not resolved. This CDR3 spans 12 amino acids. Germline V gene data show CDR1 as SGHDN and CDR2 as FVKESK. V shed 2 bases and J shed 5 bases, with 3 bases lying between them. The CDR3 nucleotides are TGTGCCAGCAGCCAACAGAATGAAAAACTGTTTTTT. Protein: CASSQQNEKLFF.

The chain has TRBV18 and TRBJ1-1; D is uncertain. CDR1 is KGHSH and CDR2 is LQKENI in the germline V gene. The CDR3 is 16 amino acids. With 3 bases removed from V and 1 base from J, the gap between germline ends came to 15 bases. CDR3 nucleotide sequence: TGTGCCAGCTCACCCACACCCCTAACAGAGAACACTGAAGCTTTCTTT. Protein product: CASSPTPLTENTEAFF.

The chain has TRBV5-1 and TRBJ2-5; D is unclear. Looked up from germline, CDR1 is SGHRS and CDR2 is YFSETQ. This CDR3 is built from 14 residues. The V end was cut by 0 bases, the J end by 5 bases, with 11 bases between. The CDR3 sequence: CASSLALTSETQYF. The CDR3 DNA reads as TGCGCCAGCAGCTTGGCACTCACCTCGGAGACCCAGTACTTC.

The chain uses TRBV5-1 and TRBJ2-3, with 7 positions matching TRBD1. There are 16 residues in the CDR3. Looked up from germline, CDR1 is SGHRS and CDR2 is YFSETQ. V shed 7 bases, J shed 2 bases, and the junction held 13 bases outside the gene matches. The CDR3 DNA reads TGCGCCAGCGGATCCGGGACAGAGTTATCCACAGATACGCAGTATTTT. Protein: CASGSGTELSTDTQYF.

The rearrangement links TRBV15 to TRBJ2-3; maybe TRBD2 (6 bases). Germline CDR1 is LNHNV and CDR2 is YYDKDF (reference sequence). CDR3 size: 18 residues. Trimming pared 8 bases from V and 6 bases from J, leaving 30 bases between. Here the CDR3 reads CATPKRRRAPVPLDTQYF. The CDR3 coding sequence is TGTGCCACCCCGAAACGTAGGAGGGCCCCAGTCCCTTTGGATACGCAGTATTTT.

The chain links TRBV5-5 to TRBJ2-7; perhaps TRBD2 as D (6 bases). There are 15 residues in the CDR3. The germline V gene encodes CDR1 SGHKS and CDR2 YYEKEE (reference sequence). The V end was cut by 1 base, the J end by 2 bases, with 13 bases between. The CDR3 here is CASSLSLAATYEQYF. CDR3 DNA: TGTGCCAGCAGCTTGTCGTTAGCGGCGACCTACGAGCAGTACTTC.

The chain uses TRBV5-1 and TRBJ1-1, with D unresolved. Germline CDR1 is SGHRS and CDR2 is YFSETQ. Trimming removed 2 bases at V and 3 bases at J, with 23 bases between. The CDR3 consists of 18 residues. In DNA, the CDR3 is TGCGCCAGCAGCTTTAGACGTCGGCCTCCGGTGGGAGACACTGAAGCTTTCTTT. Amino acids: CASSFRRRPPVGDTEAFF.

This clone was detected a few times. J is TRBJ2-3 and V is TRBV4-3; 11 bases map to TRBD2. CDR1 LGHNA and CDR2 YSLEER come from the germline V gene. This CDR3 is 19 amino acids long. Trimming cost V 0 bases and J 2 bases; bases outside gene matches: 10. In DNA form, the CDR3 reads TGCGCCAGCAGCCAAGAGGACCTAGCGGGGGGCAGAGACACAGATACGCAGTATTTT. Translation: CASSQEDLAGGRDTDTQYF.

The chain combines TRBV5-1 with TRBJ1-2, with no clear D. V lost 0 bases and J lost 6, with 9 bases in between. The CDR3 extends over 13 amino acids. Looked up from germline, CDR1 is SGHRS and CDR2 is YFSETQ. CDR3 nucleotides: TGCGCCAGCAGCTTGGAAACAGAAGATGGCTACACCTTC. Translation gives CASSLETEDGYTF.

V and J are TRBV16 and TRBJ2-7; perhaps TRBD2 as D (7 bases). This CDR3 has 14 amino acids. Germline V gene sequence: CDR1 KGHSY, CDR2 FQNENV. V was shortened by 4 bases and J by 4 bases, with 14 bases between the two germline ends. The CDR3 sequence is CASSPRGGGYEQYF. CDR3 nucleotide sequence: TGTGCCAGCAGCCCCCGGGGAGGGGGTTACGAGCAGTACTTC.

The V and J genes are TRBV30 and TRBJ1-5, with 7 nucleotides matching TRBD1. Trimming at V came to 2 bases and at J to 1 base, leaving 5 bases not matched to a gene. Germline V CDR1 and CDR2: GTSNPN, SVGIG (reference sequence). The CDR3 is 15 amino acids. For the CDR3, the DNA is TGTGCCTGGAGTCTCCCGACAGGGAGCAATCAGCCCCAGCATTTT. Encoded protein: CAWSLPTGSNQPQHF.